This T cell receptor beta chain was captured by sequencing in a study of beta chain features in type 1 diabetes. Study information: Similarity in age, gender and cell yields was seen between patients and healthy donors.

Study-level points and caveats: Among all four CD4+ subsets, Type 1 diabetes patients had TCRB CDR3s that were moderately but significantly shorter. Any HLA effect on TCRB rearrangement was left unresolved by small sub-analyses.

Reverse transcribing all isolated RNA meant expressed TCRB transcripts were sequenced. Measured with immunoSEQ multiplex PCR; TCRdb has only the in-frame clones, and not every one. The sample shows roughly 150,000 clones, roughly 8% of them seen only once. CDR1 SGHNT and CDR2 YYREEE come from the germline V gene (reference sequence). The CDR3 is made up of 13 amino acids. In its sample, this clone was seen a few times. What it binds is not known. At one of its ends the junction is not consistent with the germline gene, which may arise from a read error. V gene TRBV5-4 combines with J gene TRBJ1-2; D gene ambiguous. This receptor was obtained from a woman under 30 with type 1 diabetes. The sequencing sample was made of central memory CD4+ T cells from blood. The CDR3 DNA follows: TGCGCCAGCAGCCAGGTTGGAAACTATGGCTACACCTTC. Its translation: CASSQVGNYGYTF. Full variable domain (missing parts from reference TRBV5-4 and TRBJ1-2): ETGVTQSPTHLIKTRGQQVTLRCSSQSGHNTVSWYQQALGQGPQFIFQYYREEENGRGNFPPRFSGLQFPNYSSELNVNALELDDSALYLCASSQVGNYGYTFGSGTRLTVV.